Within the sample, the clone carrying this T cell receptor beta chain is medium-sized. The antigen is not known. Each TCR cDNA molecule bore a unique molecular identifier. MiXCR, applied by TCRdb to the 5' RACE reads, yields one record per CDR3 protein. Here the sample spans 4,500 to 5,000 distinct CDR3 sequences, under 9.5% being singletons. The data belong to a study of spatial heterogeneity in lung cancer. Study as a whole: For tumor regions, TCR transcript counts showed a strong correlation with a T cell module score derived from matched bulk RNA-seq. The study observed each unique TCR and UMI combination more than ten times on average in raw reads. General study findings and limits: Higher tumor mutation counts went along with higher counts of expanded intratumoral alpha and beta TCRs.

Sample time point: sample taken at primary tumor resection. No cell sorting; template was whole RNA from tumor, lung tissue or PBMC. The CDR3 has 12 residues. Germline V gene lookup returns CDR1 MDHEN and CDR2 SYDVKM. V was shortened by 6 bases and J by 7 bases, with 12 bases between the two germline ends. The starting material was lung tumor tissue, obtained at surgery. The chain links TRBV28 to TRBJ1-2; D is possibly TRBD1 (5 bases). The sequence came from a female donor with early-stage non-small cell lung cancer. The CDR3 is CASRGEGSGYTF. The DNA of the CDR3 is TGTGCCAGCAGGGGGGAGGGGTCTGGCTACACCTTC.